The T cell receptor beta chain described here comes from a study of cytomegalovirus exposure and HLA in healthy donors (dated by TCRdb to 2015 to 2018). Study-wide context: In an earlier analysis of roughly 590 of the donors, 276 Gb of sequence data and 90 million to 130 million unique TCR beta sequences from roughly 190 million T cells were reported. An early release covering about 600 HLA-typed donors comprised roughly 300 gigabases of sequencing data and around 86 million unique TCR sequences. Of the 300 to 500 genotyped donors, 80% to 90% were placed in the genetic ancestry cluster associated with self-reported Caucasian donors. The study aimed to test whether cataloging public T cell receptors could reveal signatures of past pathogen exposure. The study used immunosequencing to profile the T cell repertoires of around 600 subjects and linked those repertoires to cytomegalovirus serostatus. Along with the approximately 700-subject first cohort, a separate validation cohort of over a hundred different subjects was used. High-throughput TCR immunosequencing, statistical association of individual TCRs with disease status, and machine learning were combined to predict cytomegalovirus infection status. A later analysis re-analyzed previously published TCR beta repertoires from 666 donors and added high-resolution HLA genotyping to study TCR occurrence patterns. Rather than drawing on any new phenotypic data, the later analysis identified candidate immune exposures from TCR beta sequences and the way those sequences occurred across donors. In an earlier analysis of 587 of the donors, high-throughput TCR beta sequencing was used to judge whether each TCR beta V gene segment behaved as functional or pseudogenic. Donor age, sex, ethnicity and CMV serostatus were collected together with the repertoire data. Genome-wide SNP genotypes for about three fifths of the roughly 670 donors were used in a later genetic analysis, which treated that subset as a discovery cohort. Every discovery cohort repertoire had been produced on one sequencing platform. HLA typing covered class I and class II loci at four-digit resolution. The number of typed donors differed by locus: 629-630 for A, B, C, DRB1 and DQB1; about 520 for DQA1; 606 for DPA1; and 400 to 480 for DPB1. Roughly five DR-DQ haplotypes were handled as single units for association and clustering because linkage in the cohort was strong. Across approximately 400 genotyped donors of the cohort, an average of 235,054 unique TCR beta nucleotide sequences per donor were sequenced, and 15% to 20% of those sequences were non-productive. Results and caveats for the whole study, not just this receptor: The presence/absence analyses assumed that sequencing depth was roughly uniform across donors, and that assumption may not be true. A further reported finding was that TCR beta sequences accurately predicted the HLA-A and HLA-B alleles for most subjects in the first cohort. The sequencing pipeline was judged likely to have produced a cluster of highly shared sequence variants as a technical artifact. According to a later analysis, most CMV-associated TCR beta chains appeared to be HLA-restricted, and the HLA associations seemed to be driven largely by CMV exposure. Specific HLA alleles were associated with about 17,000 TCR beta sequences at a false discovery rate of 0.05 in a later analysis. In a later analysis, HLA-associated TCR beta chains were found to be more clonally expanded and to have lower generation probabilities than equally common non-associated chains. The classifier was reported to diagnose cytomegalovirus status with high specificity and sensitivity in both the original and validation cohorts. While some public TCRs were present in many individuals, most TCR sequences turned up only very rarely across donors. Broadly in line with IMGT annotations, most TCR beta V segments showed up in productive rearrangements about 90% or about 30% of the time in an earlier analysis of roughly 590 of the donors. Because HLA typing was unavailable for some donors at each locus, only the typed subset was used in association tests. For the cohort, immune exposure information was limited to CMV serostatus. Three of the identified cytomegalovirus-associated TCR beta chains were confirmed in vitro to be specific for cytomegalovirus antigens. The authors suggested that the approach could potentially be extended to other disease states and immunological phenotypes. A later genetic analysis associated a missense DCLRE1C variant with V-gene and J-gene trimming of TCR beta chains, and an independent cohort replicated the association. Strong co-occurrence of HLA alleles, especially DR and DQ, made assigning TCR associations to individual alleles difficult. The cohort was sequenced for TCR beta chains only, and without alpha or paired-chain data the features that could be detected were limited. A total of about 150 TCR beta chains were listed by the study as associated with cytomegalovirus. A later analysis reported that several top co-occurrence clusters appeared linked to parvovirus B19, influenza, CMV and Epstein-Barr virus. Correlated functional status among segregating V segments might reflect linkage disequilibrium, but an unknown experimental factor could not be ruled out. Because counts were too low, some 17 rarely observed V segments, including chromosome 9 orphons, were left out of the earlier analysis of several hundred of the donors. A later genetic analysis reported fewer N-insertions in productive TCRs among donors in an Asian-associated ancestry cluster than the roughly 700-donor mean. According to a later analysis, TCR association rates differed among HLA loci, with DRB1 alleles showing the most associated TCRs and HLA-C alleles showing the fewest.

The cohort consisted of 666 healthy bone marrow donors. Cohort members were all nominally healthy when sampled, although unrecorded immune exposures were likely present. The donor tested CMV seropositive and was one of the 289 seropositive cohort members. A peripheral blood sample was provided by each donor, and peripheral blood mononuclear cells were used for TCR beta sequencing. The Qiagen DNeasy Blood Extraction Kit was used to extract genomic DNA from the blood cell samples. Library method: the immunoSEQ multiplex PCR assay. A mixture of 60 forward primers for TCR Vbeta segments and 13 reverse primers for TCR Jbeta segments was used in the multiplex PCR. The CDR3 region of rearranged TCR beta genes was amplified from genomic DNA by a multiplex PCR assay. On the Illumina HiSeq System, the amplified TCR beta libraries were sequenced as 87-base-pair reads. On the study's bioinformatics: In a later analysis, approximately 74 million unique TCR beta chains were counted across the roughly 700 repertoires, and about 10 million of these chains were shared by at least two donors. Raw reads were error-corrected and collapsed into unique sequences by a nearest-neighbor algorithm in which closely related sequences were merged to remove PCR and sequencing errors. V, D and J gene segments were assigned by aligning CDR3 sequences to IMGT reference sequences. For a sequence to be retained, a match of at least six nucleotides to both a V gene segment and a J gene segment was required. Rearrangements were classified as productive when the CDR3 lacked stop codons and remained in frame with V and J, and all other rearrangements were classified as non-productive. CDR3 was defined according to IMGT convention as the region running from the second conserved V-encoded cysteine to the conserved J-encoded phenylalanine. The earlier analysis of some 580 of the donors excluded any sequence lacking an unambiguous match to a single V gene segment. An earlier analysis of about 590 of the donors classified V segments as functional when productive rearrangements were above 56.7% and as segregating when the standard deviation between donors was above 5%. A statistical classification framework was developed to diagnose cytomegalovirus status using the catalog of TCR beta chain sequences. A later analysis assigned V and J genes by comparing TCR nucleotide sequences with IMGT/GENE-DB human TR gene sequences. The TCRdist pipeline was used in a later analysis to assign CDR3 sequences and most-parsimonious VDJ recombination scenarios. In a later analysis, every TCR beta chain was defined by the combination of its CDR3 amino acid sequence and its V-gene family, and reads without a unique V-gene family were dropped. To address suspected cross-contamination and a sequencing artifact, a later analysis removed 450 to 700 highly shared, low-generation-probability nucleotide sequences. In a later analysis, a clonal expansion index was calculated for each public chain from normalized within-repertoire ranks of inferred template counts. In a later analysis, generation probabilities were computed using a VDJ recombination model fitted to out-of-frame rearrangements, and the results were checked against IGoR. In a later analysis, hypergeometric tests were used to score TCR-TCR, TCR-HLA and TCR-CMV co-occurrence, with a repertoire-size bias correction applied to TCR pairs. To estimate false discovery rates, a later analysis permuted the HLA or CMV assignments 20 times. In a later analysis, co-occurring TCRs were grouped with DBSCAN, and TCRdist sequence similarity was added when clustering was performed within HLA-allele-positive subsets. For co-occurrence clustering, repertoires with fewer than 30,000 or more than 120,000 public chains were excluded, along with roughly 5 repertoires with anomalous nucleotide sharing. As stored in TCRdb, this immuneACCESS dataset retains in-frame rearrangements with V and J assigned. A fraction of the clones does not appear; measured against another copy, unresolved V genes explain less than half of the discrepancy, and the remainder lacks a known reason. V and J calls and clone size are as listed in that table; D and trimming were resolved from the DNA. This sample is represented by 70,000 to 85,000 clones; approximately 67% of them were singletons. In total, the top ten clones hold 3.5% to 4.5% of the sample.

With respect to this clone: The clone's antigen remains unknown. Base-call qualities are not available, and no considerably larger clone is one nucleotide away.

Input material: PBMCs. The source of this sequence is a male donor in good health and CMV-seropositive.

CDR3 region: CASSLDWGESGELFF. Read as DNA, the sequence is TGCGCCAGCAGCTTGGATTGGGGGGAGTCCGGGGAGCTGTTTTTT. The receptor chain draws on TRBV5-1 and TRBJ2-2; perhaps TRBD2 is the D gene, with 6 bases matching. Inclusive of the bounding cysteine and phenylalanine, the CDR3 is 15 residues long. Here the CDR3 DNA is all that survives: 45 bases in frame from base 1. From a lookup of the germline V gene, CDR1 and CDR2 are SGHRS and YFSETQ. Relative to germline, V is 0 bases shorter and J is 6 bases shorter, with 12 bases between their ends.